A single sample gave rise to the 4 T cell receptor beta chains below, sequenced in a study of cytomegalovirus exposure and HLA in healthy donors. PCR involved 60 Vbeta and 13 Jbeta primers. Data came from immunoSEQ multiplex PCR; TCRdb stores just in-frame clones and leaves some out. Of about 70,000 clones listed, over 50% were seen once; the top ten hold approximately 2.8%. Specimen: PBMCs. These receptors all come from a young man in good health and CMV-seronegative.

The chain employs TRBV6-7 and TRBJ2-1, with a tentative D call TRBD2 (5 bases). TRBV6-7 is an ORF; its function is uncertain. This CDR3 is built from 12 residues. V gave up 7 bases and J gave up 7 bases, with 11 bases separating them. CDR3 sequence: CASTPEANEQFF. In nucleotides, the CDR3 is TGTGCCAGCACCCCGGAGGCGAATGAGCAGTTCTTC.

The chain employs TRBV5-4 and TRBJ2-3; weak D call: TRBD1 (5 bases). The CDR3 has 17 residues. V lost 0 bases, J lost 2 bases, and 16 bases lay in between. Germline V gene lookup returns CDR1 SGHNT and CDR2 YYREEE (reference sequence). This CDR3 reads CASSLAAGPHYTDTQYF. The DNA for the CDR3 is TGTGCCAGCAGCTTGGCGGCAGGGCCCCATTACACAGATACGCAGTATTTT.

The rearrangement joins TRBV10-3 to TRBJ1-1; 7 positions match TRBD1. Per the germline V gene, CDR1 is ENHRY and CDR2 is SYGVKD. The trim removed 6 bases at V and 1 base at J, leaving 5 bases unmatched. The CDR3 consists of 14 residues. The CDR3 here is CAISAGTANTEAFF. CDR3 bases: TGTGCCATCAGCGCCGGGACAGCGAACACTGAAGCTTTCTTT.

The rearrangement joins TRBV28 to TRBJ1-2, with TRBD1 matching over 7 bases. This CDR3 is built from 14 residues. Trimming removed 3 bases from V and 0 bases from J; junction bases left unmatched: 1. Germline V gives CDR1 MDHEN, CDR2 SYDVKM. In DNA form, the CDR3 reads TGTGCCAGCAGTTTTCAGGGGGCTAACTATGGCTACACCTTC. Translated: CASSFQGANYGYTF.